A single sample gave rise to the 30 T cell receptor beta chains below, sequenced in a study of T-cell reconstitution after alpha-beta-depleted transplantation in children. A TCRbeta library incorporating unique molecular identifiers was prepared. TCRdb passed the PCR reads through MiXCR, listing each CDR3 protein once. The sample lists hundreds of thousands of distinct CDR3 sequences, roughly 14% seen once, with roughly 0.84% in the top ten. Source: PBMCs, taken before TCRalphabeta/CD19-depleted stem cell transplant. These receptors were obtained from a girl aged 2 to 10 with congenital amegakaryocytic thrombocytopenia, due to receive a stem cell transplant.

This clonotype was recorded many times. The CDR3, as DNA: TGTGCCAGCAGCAACCTACCCAGCGGGCCCTCCTACGAGCAGTACTTC. Translating it yields CASSNLPSGPSYEQYF. This chain uses TRBV7-6 with TRBJ2-7, with D perhaps matching TRBD2 (6 bases). The germline V gene encodes CDR1 SGHVS and CDR2 FNYEAQ. Trimming stripped 5 bases from V and 0 bases from J, with 17 bases between. The CDR3 has 16 amino acids. Supplemented by reference TRBV7-6 and TRBJ2-7, the full variable domain reads GAGVSQSPRYKVTKRGQDVALRCDPISGHVSLYWYRQALGQGPEFLTYFNYEAQQDKSGLPNDRFSAERPEGSISTLTIQRTEQRDSAMYRCASSNLPSGPSYEQYFGPGTRLTVT.

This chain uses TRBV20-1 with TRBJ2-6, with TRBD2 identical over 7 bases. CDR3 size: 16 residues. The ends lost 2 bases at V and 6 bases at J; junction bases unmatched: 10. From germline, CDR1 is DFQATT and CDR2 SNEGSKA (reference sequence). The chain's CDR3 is CSARLSAGLSANVLTF. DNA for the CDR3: TGCAGTGCTAGACTTTCAGCGGGGCTTTCGGCCAACGTCCTGACTTTC.

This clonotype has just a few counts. The CDR3: CASSPLGGTNEKLFF. In nucleotides, the CDR3 is TGTGCCAGCAGCCCATTGGGGGGAACTAATGAAAAACTGTTTTTT. The chain is built from TRBV7-9 and TRBJ1-4, with D perhaps matching TRBD1 (5 bases). Germline V gives CDR1 SEHNR, CDR2 FQNEAQ (reference sequence). The V gene lost 5 bases and the J gene lost 1 base, with 11 bases spanning the gap. The CDR3 loop spans 15 amino acids.

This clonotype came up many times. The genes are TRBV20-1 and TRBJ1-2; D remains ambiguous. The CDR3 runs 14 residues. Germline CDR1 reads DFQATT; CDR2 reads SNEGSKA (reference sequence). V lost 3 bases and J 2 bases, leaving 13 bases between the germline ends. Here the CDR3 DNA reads TGCAGTGCTAGGACCCTACTAGCGAACTATGGCTACACCTTC. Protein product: CSARTLLANYGYTF.

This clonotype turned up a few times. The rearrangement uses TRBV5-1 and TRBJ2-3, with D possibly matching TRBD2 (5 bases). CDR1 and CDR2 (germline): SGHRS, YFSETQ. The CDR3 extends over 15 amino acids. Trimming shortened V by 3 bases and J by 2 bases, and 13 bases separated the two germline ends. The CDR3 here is CASSYEGPPTDTQYF. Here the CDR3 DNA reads TGCGCCAGCAGCTATGAGGGTCCCCCCACAGATACGCAGTATTTT.

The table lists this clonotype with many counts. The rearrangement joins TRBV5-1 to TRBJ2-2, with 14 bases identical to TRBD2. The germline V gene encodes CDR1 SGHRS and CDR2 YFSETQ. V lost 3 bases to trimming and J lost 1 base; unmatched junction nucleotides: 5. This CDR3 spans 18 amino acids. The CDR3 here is CASSYGLAGGQNTGELFF. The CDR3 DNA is TGCGCCAGCAGCTACGGACTAGCGGGAGGCCAGAACACCGGGGAGCTGTTTTTT.

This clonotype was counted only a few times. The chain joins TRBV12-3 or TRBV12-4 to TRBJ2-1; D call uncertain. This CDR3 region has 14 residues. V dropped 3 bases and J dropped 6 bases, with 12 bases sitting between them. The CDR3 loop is CASSLNAAFNEQFF. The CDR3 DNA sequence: TGTGCCAGCAGTTTGAACGCCGCCTTCAATGAGCAGTTCTTC.

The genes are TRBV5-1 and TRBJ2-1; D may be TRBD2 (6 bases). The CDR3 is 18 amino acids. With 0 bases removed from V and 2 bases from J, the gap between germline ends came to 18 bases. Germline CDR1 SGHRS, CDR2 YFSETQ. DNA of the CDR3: TGCGCCAGCAGCTTGGCGGGGAGGCCCCGAGGCCCCTACAATGAGCAGTTCTTC. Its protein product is CASSLAGRPRGPYNEQFF.

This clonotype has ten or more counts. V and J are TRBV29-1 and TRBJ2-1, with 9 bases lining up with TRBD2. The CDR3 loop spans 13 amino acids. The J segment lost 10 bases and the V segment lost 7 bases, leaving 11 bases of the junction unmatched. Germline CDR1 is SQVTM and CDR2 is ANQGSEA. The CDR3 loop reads CSAEETGTSEQFF. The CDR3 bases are TGCAGCGCCGAAGAAACCGGGACTAGCGAGCAGTTCTTC.

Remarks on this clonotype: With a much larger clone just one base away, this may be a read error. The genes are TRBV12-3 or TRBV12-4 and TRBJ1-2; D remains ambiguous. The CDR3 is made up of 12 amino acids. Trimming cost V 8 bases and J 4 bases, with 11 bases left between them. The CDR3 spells CASALWFYGYTF. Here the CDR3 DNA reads TGTGCCAGCGCCCTGTGGTTCTATGGCTACACCTTC.

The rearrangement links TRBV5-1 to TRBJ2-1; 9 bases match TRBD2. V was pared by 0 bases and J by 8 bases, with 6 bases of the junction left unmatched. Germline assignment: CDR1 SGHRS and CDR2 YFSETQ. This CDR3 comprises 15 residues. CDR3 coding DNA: TGCGCCAGCAGCTTGGGTAGCGGGAGCTTAGATGAGCAGTTCTTC. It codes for CASSLGSGSLDEQFF.

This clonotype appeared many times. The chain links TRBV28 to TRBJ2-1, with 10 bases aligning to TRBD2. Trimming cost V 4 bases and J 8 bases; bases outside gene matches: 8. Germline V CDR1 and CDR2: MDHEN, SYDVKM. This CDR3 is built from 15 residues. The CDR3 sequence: CASSSLAGAMYEQFF. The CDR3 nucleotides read TGTGCCAGCAGTTCGCTAGCGGGAGCGATGTATGAGCAGTTCTTC.

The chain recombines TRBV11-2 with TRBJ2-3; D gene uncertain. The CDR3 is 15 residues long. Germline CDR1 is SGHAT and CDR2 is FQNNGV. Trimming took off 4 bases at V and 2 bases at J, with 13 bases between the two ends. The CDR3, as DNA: TGTGCCAGCAGCTACCCGTGGGCAGTCACAGATACGCAGTATTTT. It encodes CASSYPWAVTDTQYF.

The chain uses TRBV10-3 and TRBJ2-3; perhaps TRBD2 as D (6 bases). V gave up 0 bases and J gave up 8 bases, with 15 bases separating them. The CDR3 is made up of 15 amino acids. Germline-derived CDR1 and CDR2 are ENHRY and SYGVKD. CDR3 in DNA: TGTGCCATCAGTGAGTCGAGGGAGGACTGGGGTACGCAGTATTTT. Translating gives CAISESREDWGTQYF.

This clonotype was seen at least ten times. The CDR3 protein is CASSYVVPSGRVYEQYF. The CDR3 DNA sequence: TGTGCCAGCAGTTACGTTGTTCCTAGCGGGAGGGTATACGAGCAGTACTTC. The J gene is TRBJ2-7, the V gene TRBV6-2 or TRBV6-3, with 12 bases matching TRBD2. Germline V gene sequence: CDR1 MNHEY, CDR2 SVGEGT. The CDR3 is made up of 17 amino acids. The J segment lost 4 bases and the V segment lost 2 bases, leaving 9 bases of the junction unmatched.

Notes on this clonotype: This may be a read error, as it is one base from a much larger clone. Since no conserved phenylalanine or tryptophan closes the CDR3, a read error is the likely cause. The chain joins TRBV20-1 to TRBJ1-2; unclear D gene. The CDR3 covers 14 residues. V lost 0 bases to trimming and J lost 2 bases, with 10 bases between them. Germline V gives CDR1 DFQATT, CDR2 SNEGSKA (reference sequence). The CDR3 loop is CSAREMRGNYGYTI. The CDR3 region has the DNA TGCAGTGCTAGAGAAATGCGCGGAAACTATGGCTACACCATC.

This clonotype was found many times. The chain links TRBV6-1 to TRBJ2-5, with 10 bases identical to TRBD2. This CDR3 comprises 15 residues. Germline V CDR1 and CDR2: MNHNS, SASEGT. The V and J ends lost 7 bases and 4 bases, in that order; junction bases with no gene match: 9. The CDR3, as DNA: TGTGCCAGCACCAGAACTAGCGGGATATCAGAGACCCAGTACTTC. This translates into CASTRTSGISETQYF.

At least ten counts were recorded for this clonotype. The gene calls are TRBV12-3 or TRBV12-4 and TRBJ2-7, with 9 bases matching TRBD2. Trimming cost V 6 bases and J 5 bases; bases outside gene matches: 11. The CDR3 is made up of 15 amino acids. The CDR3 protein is CASRRRSGSRDEQYF. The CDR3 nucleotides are TGTGCCAGCAGGCGCCGTAGCGGGAGTAGGGACGAGCAGTACTTC.

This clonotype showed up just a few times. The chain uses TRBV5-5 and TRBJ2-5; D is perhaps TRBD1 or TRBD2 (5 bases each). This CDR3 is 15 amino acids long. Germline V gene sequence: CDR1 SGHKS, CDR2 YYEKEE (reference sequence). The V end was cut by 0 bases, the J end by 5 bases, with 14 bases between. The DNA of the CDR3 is TGTGCCAGCAGCTTGGGAGTACGAGAGGGGGAGACCCAGTACTTC. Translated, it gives CASSLGVREGETQYF.

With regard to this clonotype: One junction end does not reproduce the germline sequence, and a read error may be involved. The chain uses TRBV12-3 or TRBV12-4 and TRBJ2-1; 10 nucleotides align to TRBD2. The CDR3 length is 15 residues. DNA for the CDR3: TGTGCCAGCGGTTTGGGAGCGGGAGGGAGCGATGAGCAGTTCTTC. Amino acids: CASGLGAGGSDEQFF.

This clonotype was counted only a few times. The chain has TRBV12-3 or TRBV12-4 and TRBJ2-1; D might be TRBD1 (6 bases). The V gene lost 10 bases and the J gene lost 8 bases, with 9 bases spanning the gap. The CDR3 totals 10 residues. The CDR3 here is CATDRYEQFF. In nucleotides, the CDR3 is TGTGCCACCGACAGGTATGAGCAGTTCTTC.

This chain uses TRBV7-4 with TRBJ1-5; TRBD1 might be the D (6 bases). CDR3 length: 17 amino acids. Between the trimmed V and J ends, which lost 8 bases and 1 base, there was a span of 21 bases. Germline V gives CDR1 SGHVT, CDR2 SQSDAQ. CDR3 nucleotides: TGTGCCAGCGGCCCAGGGGCATCCTCCTCGAGCAATCAGCCCCAGCATTTT. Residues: CASGPGASSSSNQPQHF.

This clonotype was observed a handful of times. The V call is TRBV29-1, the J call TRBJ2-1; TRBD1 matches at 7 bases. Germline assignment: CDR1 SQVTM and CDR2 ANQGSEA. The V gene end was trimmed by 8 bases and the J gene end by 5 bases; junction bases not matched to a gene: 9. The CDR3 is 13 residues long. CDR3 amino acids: CSSTGTANNEQFF. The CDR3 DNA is TGCAGCTCCACCGGGACAGCAAACAATGAGCAGTTCTTC.

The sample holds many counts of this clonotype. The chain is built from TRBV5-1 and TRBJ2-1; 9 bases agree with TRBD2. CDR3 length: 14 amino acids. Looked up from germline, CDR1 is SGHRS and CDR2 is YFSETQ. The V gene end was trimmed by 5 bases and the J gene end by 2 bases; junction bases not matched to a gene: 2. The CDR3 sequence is CASSSGSTYNEQFF. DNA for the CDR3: TGCGCCAGCAGTAGCGGGAGCACCTACAATGAGCAGTTCTTC.

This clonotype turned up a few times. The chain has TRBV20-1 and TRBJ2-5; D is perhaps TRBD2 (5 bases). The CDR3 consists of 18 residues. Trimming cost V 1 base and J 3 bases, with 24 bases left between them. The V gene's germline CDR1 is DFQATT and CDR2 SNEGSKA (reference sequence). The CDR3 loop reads CSARVLGLGSLLEETQYF. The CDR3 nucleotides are TGCAGTGCTAGAGTATTGGGCTTGGGGAGTTTATTAGAAGAGACCCAGTACTTC.

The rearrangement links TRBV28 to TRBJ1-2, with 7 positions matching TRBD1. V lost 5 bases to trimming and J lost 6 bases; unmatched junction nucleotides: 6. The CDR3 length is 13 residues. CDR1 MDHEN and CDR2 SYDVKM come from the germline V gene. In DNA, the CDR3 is TGTGCCAGCAGTGGGGCAGGGGGTGATGGCTACACCTTC. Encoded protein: CASSGAGGDGYTF.

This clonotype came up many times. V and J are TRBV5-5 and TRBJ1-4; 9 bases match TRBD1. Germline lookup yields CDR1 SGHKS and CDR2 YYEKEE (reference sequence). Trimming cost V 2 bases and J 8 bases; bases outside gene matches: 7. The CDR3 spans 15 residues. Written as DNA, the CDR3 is TGTGCCAGCAGCTTTCCGGGACAGGGAAACGAAAAACTGTTTTTT. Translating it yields CASSFPGQGNEKLFF.

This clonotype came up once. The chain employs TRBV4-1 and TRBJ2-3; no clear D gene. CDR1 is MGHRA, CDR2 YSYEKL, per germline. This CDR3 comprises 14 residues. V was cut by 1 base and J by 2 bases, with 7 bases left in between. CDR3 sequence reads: CASSQGPFTDTQYF. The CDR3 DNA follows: TGCGCCAGCAGCCAAGGGCCTTTCACAGATACGCAGTATTTT.

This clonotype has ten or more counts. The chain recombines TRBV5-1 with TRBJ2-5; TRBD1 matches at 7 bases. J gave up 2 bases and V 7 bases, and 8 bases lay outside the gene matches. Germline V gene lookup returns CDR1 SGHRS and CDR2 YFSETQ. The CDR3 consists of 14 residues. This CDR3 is CASADRDSQETQYF. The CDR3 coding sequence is TGCGCCAGCGCGGACCGGGACAGTCAAGAGACCCAGTACTTC.

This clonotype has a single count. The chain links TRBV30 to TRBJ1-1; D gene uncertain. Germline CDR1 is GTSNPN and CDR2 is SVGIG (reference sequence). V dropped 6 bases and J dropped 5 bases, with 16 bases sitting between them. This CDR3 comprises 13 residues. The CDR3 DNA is TGTGCCTGCTCATACGGAACGGGGACTGAAGCTTTCTTT. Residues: CACSYGTGTEAFF.